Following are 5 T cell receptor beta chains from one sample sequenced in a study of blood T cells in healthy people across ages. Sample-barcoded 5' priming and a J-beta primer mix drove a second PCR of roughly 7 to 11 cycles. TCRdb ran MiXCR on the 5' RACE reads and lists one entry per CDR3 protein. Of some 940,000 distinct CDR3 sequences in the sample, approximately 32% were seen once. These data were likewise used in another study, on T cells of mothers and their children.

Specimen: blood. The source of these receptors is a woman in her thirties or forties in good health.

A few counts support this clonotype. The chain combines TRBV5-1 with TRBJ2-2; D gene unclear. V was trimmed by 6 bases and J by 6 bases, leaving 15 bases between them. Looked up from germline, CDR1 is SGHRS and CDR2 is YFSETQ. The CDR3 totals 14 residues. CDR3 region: CASNGDGAPGELFF. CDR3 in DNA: TGCGCCAGCAATGGTGATGGAGCACCCGGGGAGCTGTTTTTT.

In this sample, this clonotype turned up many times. In DNA, the CDR3 is TGCAGTGCAGACCAGCCGAGGTCCTACGAGCAGTACTTC. It codes for CSADQPRSYEQYF. The V gene is TRBV20-1, the J gene TRBJ2-7; D not resolved. The CDR3 loop spans 13 amino acids. Trimming took off 6 bases at V and 1 base at J, with 13 bases between the two ends. Per germline, CDR1 DFQATT and CDR2 SNEGSKA (reference sequence).

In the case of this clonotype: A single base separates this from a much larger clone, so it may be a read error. CDR3 DNA: TGTGCCAGCGCCATTGAGCCGAATGGGCAGTTCTTC. Protein sequence: CASAIEPNGQFF. The chain is built from TRBV7-8 and TRBJ2-1; D remains unclear. Germline assignment: CDR1 SGHVS and CDR2 FQNEAQ. CDR3 length: 12 amino acids. Variable domain in full (rest from reference TRBV7-8 and TRBJ2-1): GAGVSQSPRYKVAKRGQDVALRCDPISGHVSLFWYQQALGQGPEFLTYFQNEAQLDKSGLPSDRFFAERPEGSVSTLKIQRTQQEDSAVYLCASAIEPNGQFFGPGTRLTVL.

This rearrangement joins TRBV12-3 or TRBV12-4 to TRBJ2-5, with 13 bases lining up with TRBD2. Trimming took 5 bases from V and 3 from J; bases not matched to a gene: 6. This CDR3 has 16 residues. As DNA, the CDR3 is TGTGCCAGCAGTCCCTGGACTAGCGGGAGAGAAGAGACCCAGTACTTC. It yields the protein CASSPWTSGREETQYF.

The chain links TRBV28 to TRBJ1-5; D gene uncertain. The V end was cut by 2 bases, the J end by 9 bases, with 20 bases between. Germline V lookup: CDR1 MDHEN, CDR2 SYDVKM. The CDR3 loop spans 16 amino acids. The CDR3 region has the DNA TGTGCCAGCAGTTTAAGCCCCCGAGGGAGAATATTGCCCCAGCATTTT. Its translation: CASSLSPRGRILPQHF.